This paragraph reports one TCR beta chain. Its antigen is undetermined. The data are from a study of OX40 agonist ivuxolimab in advanced cancers. Study summary: Patients achieving partial responses numbered three: one hepatocellular carcinoma case and two cutaneous melanoma cases. Study-level points and caveats: People who partly responded at 0.1-3.0 mg/kg had some of the least clonal expansion seen.

Profiling relied on immunoSEQ multiplex PCR, and the TCRdb table lists in-frame clones only, not all of them. This table holds 30,000 to 35,000 clones, roughly 90% found once. The clonotype was recovered from an adult with an advanced solid tumor such as melanoma, head and neck, liver or kidney cancer. The source was CD4+ or CD8+ T cells sorted from blood, collected in a trial of the OX40 agonist ivuxolimab.

The CDR3 DNA sequence: TGTGCCAGCAGCGCTGGACAGGGAATCTCCGAGCAGTACTTC. As protein: CASSAGQGISEQYF. The V call is TRBV6-5, the J call TRBJ2-7; 8 bases are shared with TRBD1. This CDR3 contains 14 residues. Germline V lookup: CDR1 MNHEY, CDR2 SVGAGI. V was clipped by 6 bases and J by 6 bases; unmatched bases: 10.